The entry below describes one T cell receptor beta chain. 13 Jbeta primers and 60 Vbeta primers were used for the PCR. Produced via immunoSEQ multiplex PCR; TCRdb's table is partial and in-frame only. The sample's table shows over 100,000 clones. The CDR3 has 15 residues. V dropped 6 bases and J dropped 6 bases, with 21 bases sitting between them. CDR1 and CDR2 (germline): SNHLY, FYNNEI. These data come from a study of cytomegalovirus exposure and HLA in healthy donors. Specimen: PBMCs. The source is a woman aged 40 to 49 in good health and CMV-seropositive. J is TRBJ2-7 and V is TRBV2; D is undetermined. The CDR3 reads CASRPNSLSSAEQYF. The CDR3, as DNA: TGTGCCAGCAGACCAAACAGCCTCTCGTCGGCCGAGCAGTACTTC.